This TCR beta chain was documented in a study of beta chain features in type 1 diabetes (dated by TCRdb to the late 2010s). With regard to the full study: Patients and healthy donors did not differ in mean age, gender distribution, total cell number or subset yield. A total of 107,917,701 sorted cells were examined across all samples, and the number of cells per subset was strongly correlated with RNA yield. Naive and central memory subsets were obtained from all 30 or so donors, but regulatory and stem cell-like memory subsets were isolated from only 8 patients and 8 healthy donors. The study compared the TCRB repertoires of sorted circulating CD4+ T cell subsets in recently diagnosed type 1 diabetes patients with those in matched healthy donors.

Each donor gave one peripheral blood draw, about 110 mL on average, collected into heparinised tubes. A BD FACSAria II and a panel including CD45RO, CCR7, CD25, CD127, CD95 and CD27 were used to sort naive, central memory, regulatory and stem cell-like memory CD4+ T cells. A purity above 98% was achieved for all sorted populations. PBMCs were isolated immediately by Lymphoprep density gradient centrifugation and stained directly without culture. To minimize batch effects, samples were stained and sorted in pairs, one healthy donor with one patient per experiment. Details on this clone: The antigen it binds to is not known. No much larger clone is present one base from it, and per-base qualities are unavailable.

Study-wide findings and limitations: A moderate but significant shortening of TCRB CDR3 length was observed in type 1 diabetes patients in all four CD4+ subsets. HLA sub-analyses involved small numbers of individuals, so any influence of HLA type on TCRB rearrangement remained unresolved. Shorter templates might have been favored by PCR, but patient and control samples were amplified and corrected together, so both groups would have been affected equally by any skew. Naive, central memory and regulatory TCRB repertoires appeared to be more similar among patients than among healthy donors. Because cDNA rather than genomic DNA was sequenced, highly expressing activated cells could have been over-represented, although no difference in activation and CD3 levels was found between groups. Fewer insertions and more nucleotide deletions at VDJ recombination sites were observed in patients with type 1 diabetes, implying thymic rearrangement abnormalities.

The entire isolated RNA was reverse transcribed using the High Capacity cDNA Reverse Transcription Kit, and thus expressed TCRB transcripts were sequenced. Naive, central memory and regulatory T cell samples underwent deep immunoSEQ sequencing, averaging about 3.57 million total reads per sample. Sorted cells were lysed in RLT buffer, and RNA was extracted using DNase-treated RNeasy Micro or Mini kits according to cell number. Each cell subset was processed separately to prevent cross-contamination, with patient and healthy donor samples processed together. The immunoSEQ multiplex PCR was used to amplify TCRB sequences from cDNA, yielding 87-bp fragments that span the CDR3 region. Sequencing of the amplicons was performed on the Illumina HiSeq platform. The source study handled its data this way. Synthetic template baselines were used to correct PCR bias computationally, reads within Hamming distance 2 were collapsed, and singletons that could not be merged were discarded. Reads were aligned against IMGT to assign V, D and J genes, CDR3 length and insertions or deletions at six rearrangement sites. Clonotype counts were normalized to sorted cell number within each subset before computing true diversity and Gini coefficients with the tcR R package. The overlap coefficient, calculated on TCRB nucleotide sequences, was used to quantify repertoire sharing. TCRdb carries this immuneACCESS record with in-frame sequences only. Its versions omit some clonotypes, under half of them owing to an unresolved V gene in the studies checked, with the rest unexplained. V and J calls and clone size come straight from that table; D and trimming were deduced from the DNA. Counted in this sample were over 300,000 clones; about a tenth of them appeared once. Jointly, the top ten make up approximately 1% of the sample.

CDR1 and CDR2, looked up from the germline V gene, are SNHLY and FYNNEI. Deletion took 4 bases off V and 4 bases off J, with a span of 5 bases between the germline ends. The CDR3 covers 12 residues, taking in both the cysteine and the phenylalanine. Only the CDR3 DNA is retained, 36 bases long and in frame from the first base. This clonotype originated in a man aged 30-40 years with type 1 diabetes. Material for sequencing was central memory CD4+ T cells from blood. The rearrangement combines TRBV2 with TRBJ2-1, with the D segment identity uncertain. Here the CDR3 is given as CASSVQYNEQFF. The base sequence is TGTGCCAGCAGTGTACAGTACAATGAGCAGTTCTTC.